This TCR beta chain was sequenced during a study of shared clonotypes between healthy human individuals. This clone was seen once. CDR1 is MNHNS, CDR2 SASEGT, per germline. The CDR3 length is 15 residues. V was cut by 2 bases and J by 4 bases, with 14 bases left in between. Profiling relied on immunoSEQ multiplex PCR, and the TCRdb table lists in-frame clones only, not all of them. The sample carries roughly 2.2 million clones, 85% to 95% recorded once. The sequenced sample consisted of naive CD4+ T cells from PBMCs. Indicated subset: CD45RA+ positively selected. The rearrangement uses TRBV6-1 and TRBJ1-1; possibly TRBD1 for D (6 bases). The clonotype was recovered from a man between 18 and 29 years old in good health. Some clones in this sample may be carry-over from other donors' samples. The CDR3 coding sequence is TGTGCCAGCAGTGAATTGACAGGCCCCATCACTGAAGCTTTCTTT. This gives the protein CASSELTGPITEAFF.